A single T cell receptor (beta chain) is shown here with its context. Its cognate antigen is unknown. Sequencing used immunoSEQ multiplex PCR; TCRdb keeps in-frame clones, though not all of them. The sample lists 100,000 to 150,000 clones; approximately 94% were seen once. The data were obtained in a study of T cell responses to AZD1222 COVID-19 vaccine. The CDR3 extends over 13 amino acids. The germline CDR1 and CDR2 sequences are SGHAT and FQNNGV. V dropped 1 base and J dropped 5 bases, with 9 bases sitting between them. Study results and limitations: Repertoires were collected only later (after the peak T cell response had occurred). Spike-specific TCR breadth and depth rose after two AZD1222 doses. Clonal diversity may have been underestimated in mostly white British donors. Only six people who got AZD1222 tested seropositive at baseline.

The specimen was peripheral blood, collected on day 0 of AZD1222 vaccination. The clonotype was recovered from an adult in good health. The rearrangement links TRBV11-2 to TRBJ2-7, with D maybe TRBD2 (5 bases). CDR3: CASSLGRGNEQYF. The DNA for the CDR3 is TGTGCCAGCAGCTTAGGCCGGGGTAACGAGCAGTACTTC.